This T cell receptor beta chain derives from a study of cytomegalovirus exposure and HLA in healthy donors. Study-wide results and limits: The authors enumerated around 150 TCR beta chains as linked to cytomegalovirus.

The assay was immunoSEQ multiplex PCR, and TCRdb's table has in-frame clones only and misses some. The sample holds some 200,000 clones; 80% to 95% are singletons and the top ten take 1.1%. This clone was observed once. The target antigen is unknown. The CDR3 is made up of 15 amino acids. The V gene end was trimmed by 3 bases and the J gene end by 5 bases; junction bases not matched to a gene: 4. Germline V CDR1 and CDR2: MDHEN, SYDVKM. The donors belonged to the roughly 120-subject validation cohort, separate from the roughly 720-subject first cohort. The TCR was taken from a woman younger than 35 in good health and CMV-seronegative. Sequencing was done on a sample of PBMCs. The chain joins TRBV28 to TRBJ2-2, with 9 bases that match TRBD2. The CDR3 DNA is TGTGCCAGCAGTTTGATTCTAGCGGGGACCGGGGAGCTGTTTTTT. As protein: CASSLILAGTGELFF. Variable domain in full (rest from reference TRBV28 and TRBJ2-2): DVKVTQSSRYLVKRTGEKVFLECVQDMDHENMFWYRQDPGLGLRLIYFSYDVKMKEKGDIPEGYSVSREKKERFSLILESASTNQTSMYLCASSLILAGTGELFFGEGSRLTVL.